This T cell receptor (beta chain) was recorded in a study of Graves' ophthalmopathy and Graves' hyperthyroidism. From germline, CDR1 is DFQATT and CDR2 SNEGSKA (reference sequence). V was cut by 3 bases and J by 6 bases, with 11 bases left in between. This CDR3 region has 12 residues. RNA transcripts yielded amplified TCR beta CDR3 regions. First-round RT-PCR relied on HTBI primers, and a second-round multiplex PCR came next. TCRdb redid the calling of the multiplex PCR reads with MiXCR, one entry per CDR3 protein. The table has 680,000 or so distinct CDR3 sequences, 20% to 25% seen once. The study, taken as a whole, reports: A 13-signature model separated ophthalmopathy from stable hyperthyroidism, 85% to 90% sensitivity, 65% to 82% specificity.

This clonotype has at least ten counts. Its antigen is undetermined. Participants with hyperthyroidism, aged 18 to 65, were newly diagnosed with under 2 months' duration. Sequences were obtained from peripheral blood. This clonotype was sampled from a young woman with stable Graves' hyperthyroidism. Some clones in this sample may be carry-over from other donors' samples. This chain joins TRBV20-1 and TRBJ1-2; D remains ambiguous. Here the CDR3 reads CSASLAVDGYTF. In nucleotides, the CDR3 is TGCAGTGCTAGTCTGGCAGTCGATGGCTACACCTTC.